This TCR beta chain was sequenced during a study of blood T cell repertoires in COVID-19. Looking at the study overall: Acute and convalescent COVID-19 specimens originated in the United States, Italy and Spain. The cDNA or gDNA used as material had been derived from T cells, B-cell-depleted T cells, or PBMCs.

Original methodology: Reference gene primer amplification gave estimated nucleated cell counts. Generated by immunoSEQ multiplex PCR, the TCRdb table keeps only in-frame clones and is missing some. The V and J calls and the clone size are those of that table, but D and trimming were determined from the DNA. Here the sample spans approximately 220,000 clones, around nine tenths being singletons. Sequencing was performed on peripheral blood. The clonotype originates from a man aged 60 to 75 who had recovered from COVID-19.

CDR3 in amino acids: CASSTPDRKRGEQYF. The DNA of the CDR3 is TGTGCCAGTAGTACCCCGGACAGAAAGCGGGGCGAGCAGTACTTC. This chain links TRBV19 with TRBJ2-7, with D perhaps matching TRBD2 (7 bases). In germline, CDR1 is LNHDA, CDR2 SQIVND (reference sequence). CDR3 length: 15 amino acids. With 4 bases removed from V and 6 bases from J, the gap between germline ends came to 19 bases.